This record covers a single T cell receptor beta chain. No antigen is known for it. The data derive from a study of T cell repertoires in cytomegalovirus infection. Whole-study context: HLA-B-restricted CMV epitopes that are well studied were used alongside recently identified HLA-C-restricted ones. Both CMV infection and a matching HLA type were indicated by public TCR beta signatures.

Study-wide results and caveats: Pooled public TCR beta family frequency picked out CMV carriers with the relevant HLA. What dominated the ex vivo response were HLA-C-restricted CMV-specific TCR beta clonotypes.

Germline lookup yields CDR1 LNHNV and CDR2 YYDKDF (reference sequence). V was cut by 0 bases and J by 7 bases, with 7 bases left in between. CDR3 length: 13 residues. One entry per CDR3 protein results from TCRdb running MiXCR on the reads. Here the sample spans 550,000 to 850,000 distinct CDR3 sequences, around a third being singletons. The rearrangement joins TRBV15 to TRBJ1-5; the D is unclear. The source was cultured PBMCs, collected from culture after CMV antigen stimulation. The TCR was taken from a human donor in good health (CMV status not recorded). Some clones in this sample may be carry-over from other donors' samples. The CDR3 sequence is CATSREWGQPQHF. Written as DNA, the CDR3 is TGTGCCACCAGCAGAGAATGGGGACAGCCCCAGCATTTT.